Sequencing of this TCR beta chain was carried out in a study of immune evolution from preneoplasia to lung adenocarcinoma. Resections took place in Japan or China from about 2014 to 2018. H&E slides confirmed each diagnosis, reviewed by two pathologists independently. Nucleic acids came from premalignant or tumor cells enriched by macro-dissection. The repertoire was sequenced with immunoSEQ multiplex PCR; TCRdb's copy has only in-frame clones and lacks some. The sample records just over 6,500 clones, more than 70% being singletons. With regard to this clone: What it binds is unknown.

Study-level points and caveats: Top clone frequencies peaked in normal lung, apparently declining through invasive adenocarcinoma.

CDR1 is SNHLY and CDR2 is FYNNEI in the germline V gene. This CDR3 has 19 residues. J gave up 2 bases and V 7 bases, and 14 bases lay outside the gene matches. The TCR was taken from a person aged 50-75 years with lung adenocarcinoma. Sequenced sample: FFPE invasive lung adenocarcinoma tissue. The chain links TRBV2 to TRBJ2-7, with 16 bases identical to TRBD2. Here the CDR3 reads CASTLRGTSGRVTAYEQYF. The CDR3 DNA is TGTGCCAGCACTTTAAGGGGGACTAGCGGGAGGGTAACCGCCTACGAGCAGTACTTC.